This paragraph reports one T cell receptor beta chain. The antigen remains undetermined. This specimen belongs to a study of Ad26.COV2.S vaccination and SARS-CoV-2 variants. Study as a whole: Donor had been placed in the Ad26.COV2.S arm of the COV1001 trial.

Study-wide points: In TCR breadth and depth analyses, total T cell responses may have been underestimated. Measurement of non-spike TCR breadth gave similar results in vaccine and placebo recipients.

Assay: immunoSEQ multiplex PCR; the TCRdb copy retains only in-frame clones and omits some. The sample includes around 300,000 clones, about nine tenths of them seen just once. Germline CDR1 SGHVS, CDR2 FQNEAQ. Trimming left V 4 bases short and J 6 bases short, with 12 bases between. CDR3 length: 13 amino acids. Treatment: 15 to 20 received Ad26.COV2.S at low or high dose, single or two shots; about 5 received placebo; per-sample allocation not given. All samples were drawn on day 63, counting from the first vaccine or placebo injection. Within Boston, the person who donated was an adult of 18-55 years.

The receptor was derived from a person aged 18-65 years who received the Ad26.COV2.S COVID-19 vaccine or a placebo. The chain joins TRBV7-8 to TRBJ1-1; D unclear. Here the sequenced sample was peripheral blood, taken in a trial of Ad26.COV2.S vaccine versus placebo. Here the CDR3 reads CASSWARVAEAFF. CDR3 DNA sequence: TGTGCCAGCAGCTGGGCAAGGGTCGCTGAAGCTTTCTTT.